This T cell receptor (beta chain) was sequenced for a study of blood T cell repertoires in COVID-19. Per the original data handling: Reference gene primer amplification gave nucleated cell count estimates. Generated by immunoSEQ multiplex PCR, the TCRdb table keeps only in-frame clones and is missing some. That table furnishes V, J and clone size, whereas the DNA furnished D and trimming. The sample consists of about 300,000 clones, 85% to 90% of them appearing once. This clone appeared a single time. J gave up 3 bases and V 0 bases, and 13 bases lay outside the gene matches. In germline, CDR1 is SGHRS, CDR2 YFSETQ. The CDR3 has 18 residues.

The clonotype originates from a woman aged 25-40 years with COVID-19, enrolled during active disease. V gene TRBV5-1 combines with J gene TRBJ1-1; 8 bases map to TRBD1. The sequencing sample was made of peripheral blood. Here the CDR3 reads CASSLVLSPWTGYTEAFF. In nucleotides, the CDR3 is TGCGCCAGCAGCTTGGTCCTCTCACCGTGGACAGGGTACACTGAAGCTTTCTTT.